The rows below give T cell receptor beta chains drawn from one sample of a study of CD8+CD57+ T cells in acquired aplastic anemia. TCRdb used MiXCR to reprocess the reads, holding one entry per CDR3 protein. The sample has about 120,000 distinct CDR3 sequences, 58% seen once. Input material: sorted CD4+, CD8+, or CD8+CD57+ T cells (not recorded which) from PBMCs. These receptors came from a human donor with aplastic anemia. Each CDR3 is given without its conserved first and last residue.

>TRBJ1-1|TRBV2
ASSGRTGGRAF
>TRBJ2-7|TRBV7-9
ASSPGRGAYYEQY
>TRBJ1-5|TRBV2
ASSGTGAQPQH
>TRBJ2-3|TRBV10-2
ASSESQVSGADTQY
>TRBJ2-7|TRBV7-2
ASSPWDGEQY
>TRBJ2-7|TRBV24-1
ATSDSPTSGRDEQY
>TRBJ2-5|TRBV24-1
ATSDYLSDRDGETQY
>TRBJ2-2|TRBV10-3
ATAVPGQDTGELF
>TRBJ1-1|TRBV5-1
ASSGGPEAF
>TRBJ2-1|TRBV29-1
SAVAGTYNEQF
>TRBJ2-1|TRBV29-1
SVGTSGLSSYNEQF
>TRBJ2-3|TRBV28
ASSLSLRDTQY
>TRBJ1-1|TRBV7-9
ASSPRDRLAEAF
>TRBJ2-5|TRBV10-3
AISESKGANQETQY
>TRBJ1-6|TRBV27
ASSSRTEGLYNSPLH
>TRBJ2-7|TRBV13
ASSLFGTGSYEQY
>TRBJ1-1|TRBV9
ASSAPGGGGFTEAL
>TRBJ1-5|TRBV10-3
AISESGRGSNQPQH
>TRBJ2-5|TRBV28
ASSYTGETQY
>TRBJ2-1|TRBV24-1
ATSDGAAGDGYNEQF
>TRBJ2-7|TRBV20-1
SARDLRGEQY
>TRBJ1-1|TRBV15
ATSRDVGWNTEAF
>TRBJ2-7|TRBV2
ASGGQSSYEQY
>TRBJ2-2|TRBV5-4
ASSLPSGELF
>TRBJ2-1|TRBV2
ASSEADSNEQF
>TRBJ2-7|TRBV12-3/TRBV12-4
ASSLPTGAKDEQY
>TRBJ2-5|TRBV20-1
SASSPGETQY
>TRBJ2-7|TRBV6-1
ASHPWAGASYEQY
>TRBJ2-7|TRBV5-1
ASSSHDRVEQY
>TRBJ2-7|TRBV15
ATSRDPTVSYEQY
>TRBJ2-1|TRBV29-1
SVYRDRGREQF
>TRBJ2-2|TRBV19
ASRSGGLSGELF
>TRBJ1-6|TRBV19
ASTLGPASPLH
>TRBJ2-7|TRBV19
ASSRGQGKDEQY
>TRBJ1-2|TRBV29-1
SGLTGESGYT
>TRBJ2-5|TRBV3-1
ASSPGTGGAETQY
>TRBJ2-5|TRBV7-9
ASSSGPGTLGETQY
>TRBJ2-7|TRBV5-1
ASSSVDPYGEQY
>TRBJ1-5|TRBV2
ATGQGEQPQH